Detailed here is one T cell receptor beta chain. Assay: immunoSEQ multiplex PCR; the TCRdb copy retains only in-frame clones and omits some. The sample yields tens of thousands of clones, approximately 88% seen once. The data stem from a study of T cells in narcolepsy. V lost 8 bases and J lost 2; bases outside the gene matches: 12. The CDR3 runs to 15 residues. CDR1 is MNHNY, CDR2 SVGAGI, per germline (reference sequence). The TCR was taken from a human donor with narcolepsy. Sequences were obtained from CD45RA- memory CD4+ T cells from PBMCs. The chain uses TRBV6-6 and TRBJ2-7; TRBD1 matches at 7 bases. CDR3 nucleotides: TGTGCCAGCCAGACGTCGGCCGGGACAGCCTACGAGCAGTACTTC. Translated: CASQTSAGTAYEQYF.